The entry below describes one TCR beta chain. This record belongs to a study of blood T cell repertoires in COVID-19. Study overall: Material from acute and convalescent COVID-19 was sourced from the United States, Italy and Spain.

In the source study's methods: Reference gene primer amplification yielded estimated nucleated cell counts. Only in-frame clones appear in the TCRdb table, and some are missing; sequencing was by immunoSEQ multiplex PCR. V, J and clone size reflect that table, while D and trimming were determined from the DNA. This sample has about 45,000 clones; about 86% occur once, and the top ten carry over 40%. The germline CDR1 and CDR2 sequences are KGHDR and SFDVKD. Trimming cost V 7 bases and J 7 bases, with 19 bases left between them. The CDR3 runs 15 residues. This chain connects TRBV24-1 to TRBJ1-5, with a weak D call TRBD1 (6 bases). The sequenced sample was peripheral blood. The source is a human donor in a cohort sampled during active COVID-19. In DNA, the CDR3 is TGTGCCACCAGAGCAGTTTACAGGGTAGGACAGCCCCAGCATTTT. It codes for CATRAVYRVGQPQHF.